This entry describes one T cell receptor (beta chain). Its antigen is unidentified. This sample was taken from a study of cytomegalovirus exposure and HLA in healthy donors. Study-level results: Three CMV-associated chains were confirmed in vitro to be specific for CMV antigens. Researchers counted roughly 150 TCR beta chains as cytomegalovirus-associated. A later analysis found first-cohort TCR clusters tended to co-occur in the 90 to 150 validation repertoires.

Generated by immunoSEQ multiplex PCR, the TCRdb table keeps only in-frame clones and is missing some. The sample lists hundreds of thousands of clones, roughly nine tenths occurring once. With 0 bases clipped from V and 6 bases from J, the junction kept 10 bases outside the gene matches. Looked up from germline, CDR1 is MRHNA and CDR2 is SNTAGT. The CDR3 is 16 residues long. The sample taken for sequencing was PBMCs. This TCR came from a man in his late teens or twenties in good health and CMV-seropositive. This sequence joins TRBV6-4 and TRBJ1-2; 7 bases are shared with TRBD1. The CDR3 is CASSDSEKGGTDGYTF. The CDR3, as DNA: TGTGCCAGCAGTGACTCAGAAAAAGGGGGGACAGATGGCTACACCTTC.